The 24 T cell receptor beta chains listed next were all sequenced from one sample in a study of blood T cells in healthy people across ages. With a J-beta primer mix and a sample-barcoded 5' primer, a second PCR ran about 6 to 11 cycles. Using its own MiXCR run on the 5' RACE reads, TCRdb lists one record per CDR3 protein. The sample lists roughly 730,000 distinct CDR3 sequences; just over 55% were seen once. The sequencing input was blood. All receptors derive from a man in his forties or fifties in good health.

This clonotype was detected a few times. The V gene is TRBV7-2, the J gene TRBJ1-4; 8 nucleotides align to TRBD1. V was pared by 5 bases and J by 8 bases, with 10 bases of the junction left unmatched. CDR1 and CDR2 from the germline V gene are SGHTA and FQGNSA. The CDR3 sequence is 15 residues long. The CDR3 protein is CASSRNGQGGEKLFF. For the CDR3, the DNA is TGTGCCAGCAGCCGCAACGGACAGGGTGGGGAAAAACTGTTTTTT.

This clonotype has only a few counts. DNA of the CDR3: TGTGCCAGCAGCAGCAGCGACAGGGTGCAGGAGCAGTACTTC. Encoded protein: CASSSSDRVQEQYF. This rearrangement joins TRBV9 to TRBJ2-5, with 7 positions matching TRBD1. Trimming cost V 4 bases and J 11 bases; bases outside gene matches: 14. The CDR3 runs 14 residues. In germline, CDR1 is SGDLS, CDR2 YYNGEE.

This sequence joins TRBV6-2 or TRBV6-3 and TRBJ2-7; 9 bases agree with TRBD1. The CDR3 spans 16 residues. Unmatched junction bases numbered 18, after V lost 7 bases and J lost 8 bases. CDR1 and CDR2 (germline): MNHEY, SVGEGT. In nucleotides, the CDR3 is TGTGCCAGCAATCCTCCGGTGGGGACAGGGAAGCATAAGCAGTACTTC. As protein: CASNPPVGTGKHKQYF.

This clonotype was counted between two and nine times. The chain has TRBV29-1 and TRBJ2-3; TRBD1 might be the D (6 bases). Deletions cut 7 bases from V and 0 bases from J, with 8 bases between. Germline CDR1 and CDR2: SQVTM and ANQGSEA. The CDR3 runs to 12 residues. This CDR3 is CSAGQSTDTQYF. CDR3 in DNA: TGCAGCGCTGGACAGAGCACAGATACGCAGTATTTT.

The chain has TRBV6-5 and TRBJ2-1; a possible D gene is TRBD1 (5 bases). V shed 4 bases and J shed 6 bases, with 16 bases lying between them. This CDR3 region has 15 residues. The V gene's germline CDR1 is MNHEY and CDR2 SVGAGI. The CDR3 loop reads CASSSRQPTLNEQFF. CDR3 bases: TGTGCCAGCAGTTCCCGACAGCCGACCCTCAATGAGCAGTTCTTC.

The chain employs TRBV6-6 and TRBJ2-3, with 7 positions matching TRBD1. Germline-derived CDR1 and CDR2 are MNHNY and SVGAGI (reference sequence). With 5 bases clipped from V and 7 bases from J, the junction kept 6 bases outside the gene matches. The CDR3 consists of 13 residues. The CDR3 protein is CASSPGTENTQYF. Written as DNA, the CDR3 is TGTGCCAGCAGTCCAGGGACAGAGAATACGCAGTATTTT.

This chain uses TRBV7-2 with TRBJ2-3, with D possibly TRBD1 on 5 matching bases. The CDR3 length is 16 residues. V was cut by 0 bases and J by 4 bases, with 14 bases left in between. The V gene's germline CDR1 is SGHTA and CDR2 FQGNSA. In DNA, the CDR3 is TGTGCCAGCAGCTTAGCTGGTCAGGGTGGCGCAGATACGCAGTATTTT. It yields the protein CASSLAGQGGADTQYF.

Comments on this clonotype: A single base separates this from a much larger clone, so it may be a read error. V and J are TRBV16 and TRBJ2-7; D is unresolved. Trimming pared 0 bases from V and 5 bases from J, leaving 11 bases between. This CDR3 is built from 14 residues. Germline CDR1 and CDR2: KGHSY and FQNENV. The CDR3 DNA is TGTGCCAGCAGCCAATCACGTGGAGAGAACGAGCAGTACTTC. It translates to CASSQSRGENEQYF.

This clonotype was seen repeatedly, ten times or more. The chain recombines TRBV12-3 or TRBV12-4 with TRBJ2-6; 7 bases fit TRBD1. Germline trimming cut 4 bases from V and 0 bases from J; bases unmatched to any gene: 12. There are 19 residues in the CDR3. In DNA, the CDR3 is TGTGCCAGCAGTTACCCTGTCGACAGGGAGAGCTCTGGGGCCAACGTCCTGACTTTC. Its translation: CASSYPVDRESSGANVLTF.

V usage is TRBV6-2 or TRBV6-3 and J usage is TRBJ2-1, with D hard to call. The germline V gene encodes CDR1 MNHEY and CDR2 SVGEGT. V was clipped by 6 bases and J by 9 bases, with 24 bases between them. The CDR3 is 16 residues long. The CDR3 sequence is CASRPSSRLMTGEQFF. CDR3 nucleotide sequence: TGTGCCAGCAGGCCCTCCTCCCGGCTCATGACTGGTGAGCAGTTCTTC.

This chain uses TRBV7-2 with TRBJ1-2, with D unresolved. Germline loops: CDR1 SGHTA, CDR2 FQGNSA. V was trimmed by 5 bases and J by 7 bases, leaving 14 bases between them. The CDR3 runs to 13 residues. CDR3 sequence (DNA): TGTGCCAGCAGCCGGATGGATGTCTCTGGCTACACCTTC. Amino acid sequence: CASSRMDVSGYTF.

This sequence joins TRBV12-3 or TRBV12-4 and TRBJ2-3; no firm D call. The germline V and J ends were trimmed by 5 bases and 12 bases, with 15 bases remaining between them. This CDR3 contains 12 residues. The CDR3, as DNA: TGTGCCAGCAGTATAGTAGGAGATGCACAGTATTTT. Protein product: CASSIVGDAQYF.

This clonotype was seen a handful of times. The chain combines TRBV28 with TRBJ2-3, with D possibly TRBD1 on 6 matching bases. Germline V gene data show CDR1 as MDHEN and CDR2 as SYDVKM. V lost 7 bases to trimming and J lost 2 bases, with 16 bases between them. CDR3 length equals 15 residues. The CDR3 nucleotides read TGTGCCAGCACCACAACAGGGCGCCTCACAGATACGCAGTATTTT. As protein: CASTTTGRLTDTQYF.

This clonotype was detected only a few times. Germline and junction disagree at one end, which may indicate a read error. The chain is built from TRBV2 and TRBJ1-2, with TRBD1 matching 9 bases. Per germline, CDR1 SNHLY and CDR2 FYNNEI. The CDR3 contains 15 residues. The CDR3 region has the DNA TGTGCCAGTAGTGGAACTGGACAGGGGTCAGGCGGCTACACCTTC. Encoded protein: CASSGTGQGSGGYTF.

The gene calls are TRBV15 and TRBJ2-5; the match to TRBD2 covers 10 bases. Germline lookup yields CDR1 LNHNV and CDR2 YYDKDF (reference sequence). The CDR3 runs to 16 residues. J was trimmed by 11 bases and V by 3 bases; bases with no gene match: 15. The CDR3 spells CATSSDPSGGYNEQYF. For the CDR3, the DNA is TGTGCCACCAGCAGCGATCCTAGCGGGGGTTACAATGAGCAGTACTTC.

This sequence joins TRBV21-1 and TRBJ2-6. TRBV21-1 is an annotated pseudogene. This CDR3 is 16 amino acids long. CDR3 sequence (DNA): TGTGCCAGCAGCAACAAATCGGTCTCTGGGGCCAACGTCCTGACTTTC. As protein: CASSNKSVSGANVLTF.

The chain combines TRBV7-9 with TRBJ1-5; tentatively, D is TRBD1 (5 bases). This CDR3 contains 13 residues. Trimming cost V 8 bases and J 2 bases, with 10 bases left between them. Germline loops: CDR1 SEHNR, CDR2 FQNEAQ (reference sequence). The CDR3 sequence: CASAGKGNQPQHF. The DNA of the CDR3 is TGTGCCAGCGCAGGGAAAGGCAATCAGCCCCAGCATTTT.

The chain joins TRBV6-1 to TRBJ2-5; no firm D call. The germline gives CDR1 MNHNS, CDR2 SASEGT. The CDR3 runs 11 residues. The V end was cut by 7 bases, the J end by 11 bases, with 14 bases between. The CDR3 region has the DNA TGTGCCAGCAACAGCCAGGAAGCGCAGTACTTC. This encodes CASNSQEAQYF.

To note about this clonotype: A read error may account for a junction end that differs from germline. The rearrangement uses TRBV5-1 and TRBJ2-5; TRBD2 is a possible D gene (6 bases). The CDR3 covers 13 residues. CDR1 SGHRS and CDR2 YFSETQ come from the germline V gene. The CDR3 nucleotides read TGCGTCAGCAGCTTAGGAGGGGAGGAGACCCAGTACTTC. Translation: CVSSLGGEETQYF.

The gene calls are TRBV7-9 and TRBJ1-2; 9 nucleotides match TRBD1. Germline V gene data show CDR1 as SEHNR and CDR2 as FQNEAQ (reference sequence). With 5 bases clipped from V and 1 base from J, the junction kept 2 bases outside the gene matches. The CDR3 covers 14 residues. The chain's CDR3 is CASSGTGNNYGYTF. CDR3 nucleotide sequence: TGTGCCAGCAGCGGGACAGGGAATAACTATGGCTACACCTTC.

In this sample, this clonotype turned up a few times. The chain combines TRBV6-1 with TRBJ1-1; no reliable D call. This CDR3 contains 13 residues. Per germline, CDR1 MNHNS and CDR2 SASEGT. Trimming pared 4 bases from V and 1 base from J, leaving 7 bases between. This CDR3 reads CASSVERNTEAFF. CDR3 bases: TGTGCCAGCAGTGTCGAGCGGAACACTGAAGCTTTCTTT.

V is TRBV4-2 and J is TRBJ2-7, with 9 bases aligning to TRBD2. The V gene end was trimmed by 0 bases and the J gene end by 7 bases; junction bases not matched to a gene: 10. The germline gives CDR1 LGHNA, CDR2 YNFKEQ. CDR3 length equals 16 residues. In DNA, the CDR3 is TGTGCCAGCAGCCAAGATCACCTAGCGGGAACCAAGGAGCAGTACTTC. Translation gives CASSQDHLAGTKEQYF.

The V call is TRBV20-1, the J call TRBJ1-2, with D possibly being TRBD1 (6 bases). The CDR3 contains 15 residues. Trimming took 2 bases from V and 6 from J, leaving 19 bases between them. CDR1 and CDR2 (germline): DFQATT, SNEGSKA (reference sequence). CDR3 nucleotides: TGCAGTGCTAGACACCAATTTGGGGGCGCGAATGGCTACACCTTC. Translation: CSARHQFGGANGYTF.

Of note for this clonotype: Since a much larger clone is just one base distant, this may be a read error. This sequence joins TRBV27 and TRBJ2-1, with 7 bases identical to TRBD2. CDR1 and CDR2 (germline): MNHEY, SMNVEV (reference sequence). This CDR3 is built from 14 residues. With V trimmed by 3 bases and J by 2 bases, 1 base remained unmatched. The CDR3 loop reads CASSFGGTYNEQFF. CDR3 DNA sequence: TGTGCCAGCAGTTTCGGGGGGACCTACAATGAGCAGTTCTTC.